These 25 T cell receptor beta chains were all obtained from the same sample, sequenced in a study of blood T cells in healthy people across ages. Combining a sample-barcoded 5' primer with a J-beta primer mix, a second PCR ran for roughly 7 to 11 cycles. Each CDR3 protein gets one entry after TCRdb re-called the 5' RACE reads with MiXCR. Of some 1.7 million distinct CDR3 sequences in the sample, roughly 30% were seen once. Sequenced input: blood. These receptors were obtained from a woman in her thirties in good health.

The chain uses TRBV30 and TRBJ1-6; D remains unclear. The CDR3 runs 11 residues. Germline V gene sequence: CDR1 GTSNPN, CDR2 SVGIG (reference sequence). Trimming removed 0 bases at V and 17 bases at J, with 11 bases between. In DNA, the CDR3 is TGTGCCTGGAGTGTACTCCTTACCTTCCACTTT. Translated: CAWSVLLTFHF.

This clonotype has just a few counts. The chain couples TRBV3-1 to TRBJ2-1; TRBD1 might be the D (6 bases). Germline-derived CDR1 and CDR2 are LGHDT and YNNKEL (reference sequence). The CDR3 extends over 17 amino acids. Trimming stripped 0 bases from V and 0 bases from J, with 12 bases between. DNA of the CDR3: TGTGCCAGCAGCCAAGAAACAGGGAGTACCTCCTACAATGAGCAGTTCTTC. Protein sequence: CASSQETGSTSYNEQFF.

CDR3 in DNA: TGTGCCACCAGCAGAGAATTGGGGGCGGGAGCTTTCTTT. This translates into CATSRELGAGAFF. The J gene is TRBJ1-1, the V gene TRBV15, with D possibly being TRBD1 (6 bases). The germline gives CDR1 LNHNV, CDR2 YYDKDF (reference sequence). CDR3 length: 13 residues. The V end was cut by 0 bases, the J end by 10 bases, with 12 bases between.

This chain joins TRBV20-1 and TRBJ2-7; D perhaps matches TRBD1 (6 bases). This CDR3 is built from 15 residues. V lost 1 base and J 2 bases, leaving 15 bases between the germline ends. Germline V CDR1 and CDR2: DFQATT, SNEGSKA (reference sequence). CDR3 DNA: TGCAGTGCTAGAGTAGCACGGGACACACCCTACGAGCAGTACTTC. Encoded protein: CSARVARDTPYEQYF.

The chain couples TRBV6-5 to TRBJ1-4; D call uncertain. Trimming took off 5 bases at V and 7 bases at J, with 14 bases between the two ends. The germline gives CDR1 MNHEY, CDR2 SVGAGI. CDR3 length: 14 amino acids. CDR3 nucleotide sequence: TGTGCCAGCAGTAATCGTCCGGCCGGTGAAAAACTGTTTTTT. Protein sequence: CASSNRPAGEKLFF.

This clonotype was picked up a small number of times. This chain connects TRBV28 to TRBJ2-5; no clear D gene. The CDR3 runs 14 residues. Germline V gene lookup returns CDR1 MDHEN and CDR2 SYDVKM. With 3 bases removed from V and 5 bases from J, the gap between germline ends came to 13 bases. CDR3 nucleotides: TGTGCCAGCAGTTTCTTGGACCTCCGGGAGACCCAGTACTTC. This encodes CASSFLDLRETQYF.

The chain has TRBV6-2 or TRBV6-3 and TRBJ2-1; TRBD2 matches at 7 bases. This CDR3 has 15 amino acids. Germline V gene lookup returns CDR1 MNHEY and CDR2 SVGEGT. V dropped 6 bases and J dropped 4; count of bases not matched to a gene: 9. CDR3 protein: CASSSEGGGYNEQFF. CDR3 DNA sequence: TGTGCCAGCAGCTCCGAGGGCGGGGGTTACAATGAGCAGTTCTTC.

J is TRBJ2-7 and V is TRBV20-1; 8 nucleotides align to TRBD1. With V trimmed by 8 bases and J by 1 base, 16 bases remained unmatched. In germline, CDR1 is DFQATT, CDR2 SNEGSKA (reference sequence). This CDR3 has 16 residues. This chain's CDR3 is CSTSPRERTGSYEQYF. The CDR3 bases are TGCAGTACTTCCCCCCGAGAGAGGACAGGGTCCTACGAGCAGTACTTC.

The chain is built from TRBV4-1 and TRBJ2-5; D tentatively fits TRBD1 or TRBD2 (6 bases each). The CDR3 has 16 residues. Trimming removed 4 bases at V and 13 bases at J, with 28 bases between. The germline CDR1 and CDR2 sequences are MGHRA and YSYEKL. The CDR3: CASSPQNTRGLEEPYF. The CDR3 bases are TGCGCCAGCAGCCCCCAAAATACCAGGGGACTGGAAGAGCCGTACTTC.

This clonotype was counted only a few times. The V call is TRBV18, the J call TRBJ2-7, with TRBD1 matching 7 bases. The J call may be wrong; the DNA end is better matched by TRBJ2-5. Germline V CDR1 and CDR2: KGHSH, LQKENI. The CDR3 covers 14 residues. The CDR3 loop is CASSQDRAQGTQYF. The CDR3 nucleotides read TGTGCCAGCTCACAAGACAGGGCCCAGGGGACCCAGTACTTC.

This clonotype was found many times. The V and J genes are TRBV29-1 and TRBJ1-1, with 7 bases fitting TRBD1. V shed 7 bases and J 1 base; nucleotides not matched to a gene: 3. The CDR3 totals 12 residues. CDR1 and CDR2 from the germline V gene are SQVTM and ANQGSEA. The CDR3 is CSGGQSNTEAFF. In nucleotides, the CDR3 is TGCAGCGGGGGACAGTCGAACACTGAAGCTTTCTTT.

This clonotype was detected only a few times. The CDR3 DNA reads TGTGCCATACAAAACAGGGAGAATGAAAAACTGTTTTTT. Its protein is CAIQNRENEKLFF. This rearrangement joins TRBV7-7 to TRBJ1-4; a possible D gene is TRBD1 (6 bases). The CDR3 loop spans 13 amino acids. The V and J ends lost 10 bases and 5 bases respectively, with 14 bases between them. Germline lookup yields CDR1 SSHAT and CDR2 FNYEAQ (reference sequence).

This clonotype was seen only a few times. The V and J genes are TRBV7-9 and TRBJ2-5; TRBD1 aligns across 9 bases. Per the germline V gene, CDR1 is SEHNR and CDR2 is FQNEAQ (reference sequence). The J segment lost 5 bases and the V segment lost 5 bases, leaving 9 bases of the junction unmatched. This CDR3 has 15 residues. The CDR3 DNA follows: TGTGCCAGCAGCGCCCTACAGGGGGCGCGTGAGACCCAGTACTTC. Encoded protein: CASSALQGARETQYF.

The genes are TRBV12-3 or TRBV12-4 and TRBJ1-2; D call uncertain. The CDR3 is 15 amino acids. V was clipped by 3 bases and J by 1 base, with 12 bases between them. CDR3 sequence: CASSFEEGINYGYTF. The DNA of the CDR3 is TGTGCCAGCAGTTTTGAGGAAGGAATTAACTATGGCTACACCTTC.

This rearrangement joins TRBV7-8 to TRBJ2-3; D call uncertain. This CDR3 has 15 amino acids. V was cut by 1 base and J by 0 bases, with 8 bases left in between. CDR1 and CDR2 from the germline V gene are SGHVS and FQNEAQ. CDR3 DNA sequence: TGTGCCAGCAGCTTAGGGGCGGTTAGCACAGATACGCAGTATTTT. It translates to CASSLGAVSTDTQYF. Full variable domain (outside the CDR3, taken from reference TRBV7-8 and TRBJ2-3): GAGVSQSPRYKVAKRGQDVALRCDPISGHVSLFWYQQALGQGPEFLTYFQNEAQLDKSGLPSDRFFAERPEGSVSTLKIQRTQQEDSAVYLCASSLGAVSTDTQYFGPGTRLTVL.

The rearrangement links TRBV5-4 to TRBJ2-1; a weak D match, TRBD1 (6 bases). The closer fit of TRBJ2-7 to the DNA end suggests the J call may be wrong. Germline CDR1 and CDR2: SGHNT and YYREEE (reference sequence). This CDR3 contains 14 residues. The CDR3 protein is CASSKGESYNEQYF. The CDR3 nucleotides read TGTGCCAGCAGCAAGGGGGAATCCTACAATGAGCAGTACTTC.

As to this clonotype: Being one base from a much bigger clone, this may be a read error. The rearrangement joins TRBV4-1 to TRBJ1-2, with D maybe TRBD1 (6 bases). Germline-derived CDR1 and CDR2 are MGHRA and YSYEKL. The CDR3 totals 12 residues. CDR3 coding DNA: TGCGTCAGCACAGGGTTTAACTATGGCTACACCTTC. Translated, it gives CVSTGFNYGYTF.

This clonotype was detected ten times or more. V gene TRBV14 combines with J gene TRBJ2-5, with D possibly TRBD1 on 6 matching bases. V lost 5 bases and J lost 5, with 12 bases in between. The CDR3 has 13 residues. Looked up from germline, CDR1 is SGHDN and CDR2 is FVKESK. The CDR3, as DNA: TGTGCCAGCAGCTCTGTCAGGGGTGAGACCCAGTACTTC. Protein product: CASSSVRGETQYF. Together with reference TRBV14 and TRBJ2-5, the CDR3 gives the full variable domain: EAGVTQFPSHSVIEKGQTVTLRCDPISGHDNLYWYRRVMGKEIKFLLHFVKESKQDESGMPNNRFLAERTGGTYSTLKVQPAELEDSGVYFCASSSVRGETQYFGPGTRLLVL.

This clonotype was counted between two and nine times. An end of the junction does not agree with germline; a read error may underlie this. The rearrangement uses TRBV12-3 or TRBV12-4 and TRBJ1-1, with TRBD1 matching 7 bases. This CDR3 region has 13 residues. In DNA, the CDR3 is TGTGTCAGCAGCCAGCAGGGGGGCACTGAAGCTTTCTTT. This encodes CVSSQQGGTEAFF.

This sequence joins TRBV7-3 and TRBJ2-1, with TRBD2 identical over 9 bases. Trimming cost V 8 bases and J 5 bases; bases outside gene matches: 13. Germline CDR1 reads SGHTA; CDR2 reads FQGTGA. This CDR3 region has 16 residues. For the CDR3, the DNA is TGTGCCAGCGGATTTCGCCCAGCGGGGGGTGACAATGAGCAGTTCTTC. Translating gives CASGFRPAGGDNEQFF.

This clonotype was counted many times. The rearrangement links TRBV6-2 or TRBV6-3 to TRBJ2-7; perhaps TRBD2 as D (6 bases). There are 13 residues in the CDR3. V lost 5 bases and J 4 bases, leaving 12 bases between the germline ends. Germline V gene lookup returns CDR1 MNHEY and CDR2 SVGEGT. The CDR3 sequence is CASSTGLMYEQYF. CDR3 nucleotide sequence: TGTGCCAGCAGTACGGGACTGATGTACGAGCAGTACTTC.

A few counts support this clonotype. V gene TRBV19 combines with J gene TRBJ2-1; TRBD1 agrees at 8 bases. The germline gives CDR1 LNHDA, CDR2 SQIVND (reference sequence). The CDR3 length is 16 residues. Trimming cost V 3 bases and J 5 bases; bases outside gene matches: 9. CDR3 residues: CASSIRGDRSNNEQFF. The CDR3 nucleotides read TGTGCCAGTAGTATTAGAGGGGACAGGTCAAACAATGAGCAGTTCTTC.

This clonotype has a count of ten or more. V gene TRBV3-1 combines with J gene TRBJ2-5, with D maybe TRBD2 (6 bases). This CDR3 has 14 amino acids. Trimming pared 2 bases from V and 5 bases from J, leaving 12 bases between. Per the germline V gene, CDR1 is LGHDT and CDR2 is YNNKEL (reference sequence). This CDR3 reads CASSQNRRGETQYF. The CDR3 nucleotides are TGTGCCAGCAGCCAAAATAGGAGGGGTGAGACCCAGTACTTC.

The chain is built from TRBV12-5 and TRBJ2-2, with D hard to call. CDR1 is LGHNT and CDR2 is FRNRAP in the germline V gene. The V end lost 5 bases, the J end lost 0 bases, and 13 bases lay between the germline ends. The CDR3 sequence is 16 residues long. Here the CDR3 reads CASGPPAPPNTGELFF. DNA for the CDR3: TGTGCTAGTGGTCCGCCAGCTCCTCCGAACACCGGGGAGCTGTTTTTT.

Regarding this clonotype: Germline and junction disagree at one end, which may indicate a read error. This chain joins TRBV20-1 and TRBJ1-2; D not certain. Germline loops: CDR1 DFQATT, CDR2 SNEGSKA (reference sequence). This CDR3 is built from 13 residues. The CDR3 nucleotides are TGCAGTTCAGTGACGCCCGCTGGCTATGACTACACCTTC. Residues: CSSVTPAGYDYTF.